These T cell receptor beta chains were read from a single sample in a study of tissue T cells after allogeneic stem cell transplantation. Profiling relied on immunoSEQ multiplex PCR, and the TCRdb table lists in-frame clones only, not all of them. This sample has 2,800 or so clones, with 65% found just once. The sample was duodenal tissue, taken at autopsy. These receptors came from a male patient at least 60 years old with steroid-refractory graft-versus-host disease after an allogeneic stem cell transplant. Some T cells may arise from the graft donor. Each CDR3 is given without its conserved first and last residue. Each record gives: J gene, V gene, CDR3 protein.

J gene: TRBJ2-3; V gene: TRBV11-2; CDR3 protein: ASSLNSPTSKDTQY
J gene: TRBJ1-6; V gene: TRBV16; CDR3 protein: ASSQFDSTPLH
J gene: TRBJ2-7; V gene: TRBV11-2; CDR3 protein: ASSLRRGAGEQY
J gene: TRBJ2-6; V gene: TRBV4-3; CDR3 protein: ASSHSGGSGANVLT
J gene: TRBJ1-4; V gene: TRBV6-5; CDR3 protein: ASSYAVTGGGEKLF
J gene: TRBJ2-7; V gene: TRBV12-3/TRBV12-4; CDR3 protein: ASSFRRNEQY
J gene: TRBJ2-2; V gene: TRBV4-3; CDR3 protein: ASSQGVTGELF
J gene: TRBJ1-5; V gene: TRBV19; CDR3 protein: ASSTARYQPQH
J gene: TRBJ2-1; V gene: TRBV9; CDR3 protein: ASSVGRGQGDNEQF
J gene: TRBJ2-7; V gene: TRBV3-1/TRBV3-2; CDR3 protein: ASSQRSGIEQY
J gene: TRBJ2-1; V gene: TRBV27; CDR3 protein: ANPTGGDEQF
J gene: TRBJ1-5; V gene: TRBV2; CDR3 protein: ASSWTVLEPQH
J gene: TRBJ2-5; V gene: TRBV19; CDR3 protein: ASSPRYWEETQY
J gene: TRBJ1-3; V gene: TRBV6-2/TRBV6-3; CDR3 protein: ASSSRPGGRNTIY
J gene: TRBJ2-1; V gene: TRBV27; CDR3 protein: ASSLGSPDSYNEQF
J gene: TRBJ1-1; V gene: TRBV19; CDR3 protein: ASQGVGTGSREAF
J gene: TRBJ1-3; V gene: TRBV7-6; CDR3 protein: ASSRGADSGLAGNTIY
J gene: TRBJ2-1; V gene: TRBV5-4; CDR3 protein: ASSPEPRGGDEQF
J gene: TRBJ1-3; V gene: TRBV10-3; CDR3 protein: AISEELRASSRNTIY
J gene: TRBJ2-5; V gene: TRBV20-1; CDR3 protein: SASGGRKTQY
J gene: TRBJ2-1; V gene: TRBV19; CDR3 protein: ASSPTALSSYNEQF
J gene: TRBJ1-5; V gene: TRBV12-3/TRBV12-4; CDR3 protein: ASSPRLNQPQH
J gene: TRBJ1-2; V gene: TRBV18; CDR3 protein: ASSPPPRTYGYT
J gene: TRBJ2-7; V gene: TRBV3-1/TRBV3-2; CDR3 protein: ASSQFPWRTSNYEQY
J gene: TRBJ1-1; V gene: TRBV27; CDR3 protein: ASSGQGKNF
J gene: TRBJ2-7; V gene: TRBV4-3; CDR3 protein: ASSQVADLSYEQY
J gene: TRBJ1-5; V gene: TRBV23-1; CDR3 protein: ASSQGQRNQPQH
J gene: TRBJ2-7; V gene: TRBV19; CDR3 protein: ASSLQGSYEQY
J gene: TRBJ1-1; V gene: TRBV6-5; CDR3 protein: ASKRVNTEAF
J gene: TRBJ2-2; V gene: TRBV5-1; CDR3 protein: ASSQGGDNLATGELF
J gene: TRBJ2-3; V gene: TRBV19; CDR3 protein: ASSSTTSTDTQY
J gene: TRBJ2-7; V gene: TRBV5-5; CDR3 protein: ASSSLGVEQY
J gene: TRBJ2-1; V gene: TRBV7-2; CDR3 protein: ASSLGTSGGYNEQF
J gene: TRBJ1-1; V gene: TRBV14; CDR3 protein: ASSQVGGGTEAF
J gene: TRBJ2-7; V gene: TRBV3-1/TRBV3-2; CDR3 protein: ASSQGFMTGSYEQY
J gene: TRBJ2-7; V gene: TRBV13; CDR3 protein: ASSPLPGTGVYEQY
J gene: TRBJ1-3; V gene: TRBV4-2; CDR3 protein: ASSQERATSGNTIY
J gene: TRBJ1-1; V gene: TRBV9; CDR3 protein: ASSARGNRNTEAF
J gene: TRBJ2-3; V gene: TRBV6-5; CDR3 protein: ASRRDRDTDTQY
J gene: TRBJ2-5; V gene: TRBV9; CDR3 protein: ASSPSAGGQETQY
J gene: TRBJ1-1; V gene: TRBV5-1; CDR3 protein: ASSDTVNTEAF
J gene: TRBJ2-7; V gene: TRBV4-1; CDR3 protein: ASSQDTRQGYEQY
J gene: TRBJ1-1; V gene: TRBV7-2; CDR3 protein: ASSLVLTENTEAF
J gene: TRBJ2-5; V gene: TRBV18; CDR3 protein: ASSRGTQETQY
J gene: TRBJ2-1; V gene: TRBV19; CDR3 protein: ASSPGTSGGNSRGNEQF